These T cell receptor beta chains were read from a single sample in a study of blood T cell repertoires in COVID-19. Here immunoSEQ multiplex PCR was the method, and the copy in TCRdb shows in-frame clones only, minus some. This table holds roughly 110,000 clones, approximately 88% found once. The specimen sequenced was peripheral blood. These receptors came from a man aged 50 to 59 with active or convalescent COVID-19. CDR3s include the opening cysteine and the closing phenylalanine or tryptophan. Each record gives: CDR3 length, clone size, D gene, V gene, J gene, CDR3 protein, CDR3 DNA. A D gene is named only where the DNA matches it firmly. Clone size is stated in some rows and not others, as once, few, many or a class when expanded.

>13|NA|NA|TRBV9|TRBJ1-4
CASTSTSDEKLFF
TGTGCCAGCACCTCGACTAGTGATGAAAAACTGTTTTTT
>13|once|TRBD1|TRBV6-5|TRBJ2-7
CASSWDRGNEQYF
TGTGCCAGCAGTTGGGACAGGGGGAACGAGCAGTACTTC
>15|NA|NA|TRBV5-5|TRBJ2-2
CASSLVLVSTGELFF
TGTGCCAGCAGCTTGGTTCTGGTTAGCACCGGGGAGCTGTTTTTT
>16|NA|NA|TRBV4-1|TRBJ1-5
CASSQVLVKGNQPQHF
TGCGCCAGCAGCCAAGTGTTGGTGAAGGGGAATCAGCCCCAGCATTTT
>18|NA|TRBD2|TRBV13|TRBJ2-2
CASSLGRSSGTNTGELFF
TGTGCCAGCAGCTTAGGCCGGTCTAGCGGGACGAACACCGGGGAGCTGTTTTTT
>13|NA|NA|TRBV5-4|TRBJ2-7
CASSLAGIDEQYF
TGTGCCAGCAGCTTGGCAGGGATCGACGAGCAGTACTTC
>13|NA|NA|TRBV11-3|TRBJ2-1
CASSLTSYNEQFF
TGTGCCAGCAGCCTAACCTCCTACAATGAGCAGTTCTTC
>15|NA|NA|TRBV28|TRBJ1-6
CASSGFSSGNSPLHF
TGTGCCAGCAGTGGGTTCTCGTCGGGGAATTCACCCCTCCACTTT
>11|NA|NA|TRBV7-2|TRBJ1-1
CASSLGGEAFF
TGTGCCAGCAGCTTAGGCGGGGAAGCTTTCTTT
>16|NA|TRBD1|TRBV5-1|TRBJ2-1
CASSLRTGRSYNEQFF
TGCGCCAGCAGCTTAAGGACAGGGAGGTCCTACAATGAGCAGTTCTTC
>15|NA|NA|TRBV5-6|TRBJ2-2
CASSLDRIDTGELFF
TGTGCCAGCAGCTTGGACAGGATCGACACCGGGGAGCTGTTTTTT
>16|NA|TRBD2|TRBV14|TRBJ2-1
CASSQDGLAAYNEQFF
TGTGCCAGCAGCCAAGATGGACTAGCGGCCTACAATGAGCAGTTCTTC
>15|few|NA|TRBV3-1/TRBV3-2|TRBJ1-2
CASSQDDRIEGGYTF
TGTGCCAGCAGCCAAGATGACAGGATAGAGGGGGGCTACACCTTC
>19|NA|TRBD2|TRBV5-1|TRBJ2-1
CASRGVESGRRIGENEQFF
TGCGCCAGCAGGGGGGTGGAAAGCGGGAGAAGGATAGGCGAGAATGAGCAGTTCTTC
>15|NA|TRBD1|TRBV6-2/TRBV6-3|TRBJ2-1
CASSYDRGTYNEQFF
TGTGCCAGCAGTTACGACAGGGGCACTTACAATGAGCAGTTCTTC
>15|NA|TRBD2|TRBV6-5|TRBJ2-7
CASRGLAGGRNEQYF
TGTGCCAGCAGAGGACTAGCGGGAGGTCGCAACGAGCAGTACTTC
>16|NA|TRBD2|TRBV3-1/TRBV3-2|TRBJ2-5
CASSQVLAGVGETQYF
TGTGCCAGCAGCCAAGTGCTAGCGGGAGTTGGAGAGACCCAGTACTTC
>12|NA|NA|TRBV28|TRBJ2-2
CASIGVPGELFF
TGTGCCAGCATAGGGGTGCCCGGGGAGCTGTTTTTT
>14|NA|TRBD1|TRBV5-4|TRBJ2-7
CASSLGQGRYEQYF
TGTGCCAGCAGCTTAGGACAGGGAAGGTACGAGCAGTACTTC
>12|once|TRBD1|TRBV7-8|TRBJ2-5
CASSQTGGTQYF
TGTGCCAGCAGTCAAACAGGGGGGACCCAGTACTTC
>13|NA|TRBD2|TRBV30|TRBJ2-1
CAWRVAGGGEQFF
TGTGCCTGGAGGGTAGCGGGAGGCGGTGAGCAGTTCTTC
>15|NA|NA|TRBV3-1/TRBV3-2|TRBJ2-3
CASSHGGQGTDTQYF
TGTGCCAGCAGCCACGGCGGACAAGGCACAGATACGCAGTATTTT
>19|NA|NA|TRBV21-1|TRBJ1-2
CASSKDQGTGSSTNYGYTF
TGTGCCAGCAGCAAAGATCAAGGGACAGGGTCTAGTACCAACTATGGCTACACCTTC
>17|NA|NA|TRBV19|TRBJ1-5
CASSIHGAGLLYQPQHF
TGTGCCAGTAGTATTCATGGTGCGGGGTTGCTTTATCAGCCCCAGCATTTT
>16|few|TRBD2|TRBV6-2/TRBV6-3|TRBJ2-2
CASSFRVAGVDGELFF
TGTGCCAGCAGTTTCCGGGTAGCGGGAGTGGACGGGGAGCTGTTTTTT
>16|NA|TRBD2|TRBV15|TRBJ2-7
CATSPRGGLASYEQYF
TGTGCCACCAGCCCCCGAGGGGGACTAGCTTCCTACGAGCAGTACTTC
>16|NA|NA|TRBV5-1|TRBJ2-5
CASSLAGTEGQETQYF
TGCGCCAGCAGCTTGGCAGGCACAGAGGGCCAAGAGACCCAGTACTTC
>15|NA|TRBD2|TRBV5-4|TRBJ2-5
CASSSPPSGAVTQYF
TGTGCCAGCAGCTCTCCCCCAAGCGGGGCGGTGACCCAGTACTTC
>15|NA|TRBD1|TRBV19|TRBJ1-2
CASSIRRQGLYGYTF
TGTGCCAGTAGTATACGGAGACAGGGCCTCTATGGCTACACCTTC
>16|NA|TRBD1|TRBV19|TRBJ2-4
CASSPGTGKAKNIQYF
TGTGCCAGTAGTCCCGGGACAGGGAAGGCCAAAAACATTCAGTACTTC
>19|NA|NA|TRBV4-1|TRBJ1-1
CASSQDLLDRHPGRQAAFF
TGCGCCAGCAGCCAAGACCTCCTTGACAGGCACCCTGGGCGGCAGGCAGCTTTCTTT
>14|NA|NA|TRBV5-1|TRBJ1-2
CASSLEGDPYGYTF
TGCGCCAGCAGCTTGGAGGGGGACCCATATGGCTACACCTTC
>15|NA|TRBD2|TRBV5-6|TRBJ2-3
CASSPTSGASNTQYF
TGTGCCAGCAGCCCAACTAGCGGGGCGTCTAATACGCAGTATTTT
>14|NA|NA|TRBV5-4|TRBJ1-1
CASSDIAGNTEAFF
TGTGCCAGCAGTGATATCGCGGGGAACACTGAAGCTTTCTTT
>15|NA|NA|TRBV5-5|TRBJ1-2
CASSFEQGTNYGYTF
TGTGCCAGCAGCTTCGAGCAGGGGACTAACTATGGCTACACCTTC
>13|NA|NA|TRBV4-1|TRBJ2-2
CAVQETNTGELFF
TGCGCCGTACAGGAGACGAACACCGGGGAGCTGTTTTTT
>14|once|TRBD1|TRBV5-1|TRBJ1-4
CASSYQQGNEKLFF
TGCGCCAGCAGCTATCAACAGGGGAATGAAAAACTGTTTTTT
>13|NA|TRBD1|TRBV18|TRBJ2-5
CASSQGTDETQYF
TGTGCCAGCTCTCAGGGGACAGACGAGACCCAGTACTTC
>15|NA|TRBD1|TRBV6-5|TRBJ1-2
CASSSSGTGPNGYTF
TGTGCCAGCAGTTCTTCCGGGACAGGGCCTAATGGCTACACCTTC
>13|NA|TRBD1|TRBV12-3/TRBV12-4|TRBJ1-2
CASSLPGQGIYTF
TGTGCCAGCAGCCTGCCGGGACAGGGAATCTACACCTTC
>18|NA|NA|TRBV6-2/TRBV6-3|TRBJ2-5
CASSYAPAGAGVQETQYF
TGTGCCAGCAGTTACGCTCCCGCGGGGGCGGGAGTTCAAGAGACCCAGTACTTC
>15|NA|NA|TRBV6-5|TRBJ2-2
CATLRGIFGTGELFF
TGTGCCACCCTCAGAGGCATCTTCGGCACCGGGGAGCTGTTTTTT
>15|NA|TRBD1|TRBV27|TRBJ2-1
CASSRTGEKFNEQFF
TGTGCCAGCAGTCGGACAGGGGAGAAATTCAATGAGCAGTTCTTC
>15|NA|TRBD1|TRBV7-9|TRBJ2-1
CASSLVQGAENEQFF
TGTGCCAGCAGCTTAGTCCAGGGGGCAGAGAATGAGCAGTTCTTC
>13|NA|NA|TRBV7-9|TRBJ1-2
CASSLEGFYGYTF
TGTGCCAGCAGCTTAGAGGGGTTCTATGGCTACACCTTC
>14|NA|NA|TRBV19|TRBJ1-1
CASSIGRTNTEAFF
TGTGCCAGTAGTATTGGCCGGACTAACACTGAAGCTTTCTTT